This TCR beta chain was sequenced during a study of CD8+ T cells in alopecia areata. Isolated RNA was reverse transcribed into cDNA used as the sequencing template. The method was immunoSEQ multiplex PCR; TCRdb's version includes in-frame clones alone and lacks a portion of them. The sample contains 100,000 to 120,000 clones, roughly 59% of which appear only once. Note on this clone: The antigen is unknown.

Study-wide results and limits: Clarity of TCR sharing across patients fell short of that in mice, possibly HLA-related.

PBMCs served as the source from which CD4+ and CD8+ T cells were sorted. V dropped 3 bases and J dropped 3; count of bases not matched to a gene: 4. CDR1 MGHDK and CDR2 SYGVNS come from the germline V gene. The CDR3 runs 14 residues. The chain uses TRBV25-1 and TRBJ2-7; the match to TRBD2 covers 8 bases. The origin of this receptor is a human donor in good health. The specimen was CD8+ T cells sorted from blood. CDR3 sequence reads: CASSDRLALYEQYF. In nucleotides, the CDR3 is TGTGCCAGCAGTGATAGACTAGCGCTCTACGAGCAGTACTTC.